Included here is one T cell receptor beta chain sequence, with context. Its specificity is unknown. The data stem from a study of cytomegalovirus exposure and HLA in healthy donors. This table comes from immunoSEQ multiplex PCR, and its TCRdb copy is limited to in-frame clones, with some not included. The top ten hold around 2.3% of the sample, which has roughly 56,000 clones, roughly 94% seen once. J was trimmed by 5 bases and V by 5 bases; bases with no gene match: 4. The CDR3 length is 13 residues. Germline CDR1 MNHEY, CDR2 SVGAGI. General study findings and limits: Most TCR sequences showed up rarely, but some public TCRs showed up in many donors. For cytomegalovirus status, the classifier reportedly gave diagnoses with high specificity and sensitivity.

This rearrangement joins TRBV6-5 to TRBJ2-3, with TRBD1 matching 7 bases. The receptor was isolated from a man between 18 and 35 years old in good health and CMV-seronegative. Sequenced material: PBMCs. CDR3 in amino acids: CASSHDREDTQYF. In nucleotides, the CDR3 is TGTGCCAGCAGTCACGACAGGGAAGATACGCAGTATTTT.